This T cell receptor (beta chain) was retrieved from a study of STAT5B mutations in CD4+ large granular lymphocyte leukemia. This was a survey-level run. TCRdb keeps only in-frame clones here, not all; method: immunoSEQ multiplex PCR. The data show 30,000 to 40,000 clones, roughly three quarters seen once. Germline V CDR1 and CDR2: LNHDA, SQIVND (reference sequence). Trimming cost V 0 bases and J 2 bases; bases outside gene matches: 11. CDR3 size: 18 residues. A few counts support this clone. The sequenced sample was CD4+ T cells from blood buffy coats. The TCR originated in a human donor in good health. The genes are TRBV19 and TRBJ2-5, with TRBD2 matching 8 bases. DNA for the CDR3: TGTGCCAGTAGTATAGAAGTTGGGACGGCGGGAGGTCAAGAGACCCAGTACTTC. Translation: CASSIEVGTAGGQETQYF.